This T cell receptor (beta chain) comes out of a study of CD8+CD57+ T cells in acquired aplastic anemia. Selection for sequencing was limited to patients who had shown CD8+CD57+ cell expansion by flow cytometry. This clonotype has ten or more counts. Both TCR beta VDJ combination and CDR3 sequence profiling were carried out. Genomic DNA was the template for this profiling. A single record per CDR3 protein comes from TCRdb applying MiXCR to the reads. The table has roughly 190,000 distinct CDR3 sequences, roughly half seen once; the top ten hold over 7.5%. Sequenced: sorted CD4+, CD8+, or CD8+CD57+ T cells (not recorded which) from PBMCs. The clonotype was recovered from a human donor with aplastic anemia.

This chain's CDR3 is CASGLRLPGRTGYEQYF. The CDR3 DNA reads as TGTGCTAGTGGTTTGCGCCTTCCGGGACGGACGGGCTACGAGCAGTACTTC. This chain links TRBV12-5 with TRBJ2-7; D may be TRBD1 or TRBD2 (5 bases each). The CDR3 length is 17 residues. The germline V gene encodes CDR1 LGHNT and CDR2 FRNRAP. Trimming took 2 bases from V and 3 from J, leaving 20 bases between them.